The next 12 T cell receptor beta chains were all read from a single sample in a study of regulatory T cells in long-lasting Graves disease. Combining iRepertoire HTBI primers with Arm-PCR of CDR3 regions, the authors built TCR beta libraries. In TCRdb, the multiplex PCR reads were re-called with MiXCR into one record per CDR3 protein. The data show a few hundred thousand distinct CDR3 sequences, more than 20% seen once. The time point here: persistent/refractory GD, antithyroid drugs over 5 years with positive TRAb. PBMC-extracted RNA yielded the TCR library. The source material was peripheral blood mononuclear cells (PBMCs), sampled when the disease was refractory, from a patient treated with antithyroid drugs. These receptors came from a woman in her thirties or forties with Graves disease.

The chain recombines TRBV30 with TRBJ2-6; perhaps D is TRBD1 or TRBD2 (5 bases each). This CDR3 has 15 residues. V lost 5 bases and J lost 1, with 12 bases in between. CDR1 and CDR2 (germline): GTSNPN, SVGIG (reference sequence). Written as DNA, the CDR3 is TGTGCCTGGGCCCGGGGCGGGTCTGGGGCCAACGTCCTGACTTTC. Its protein is CAWARGGSGANVLTF. Full variable domain (missing parts from reference TRBV30 and TRBJ2-6): SQTIHQWPATLVQPVGSPLSLECTVEGTSNPNLYWYRQAAGRGLQLLFYSVGIGQISSEVPQNLSASRPQDRQFILSSKKLLLSDSGFYLCAWARGGSGANVLTFGAGSRLTVL.

The V and J genes are TRBV6-2 or TRBV6-3 and TRBJ2-3; TRBD2 matches at 7 bases. Germline CDR1 MNHEY, CDR2 SVGEGT. The CDR3 loop spans 14 amino acids. V shed 8 bases, J shed 5 bases, and the junction held 10 bases outside the gene matches. CDR3 protein: CASGQRDDVDTQYF. In DNA form, the CDR3 reads TGTGCCAGCGGCCAGCGGGACGACGTAGATACGCAGTATTTT.

This chain connects TRBV12-3 or TRBV12-4 to TRBJ2-2; tentatively, D is TRBD1 (5 bases). V was trimmed by 0 bases and J by 1 base, leaving 9 bases between them. This CDR3 is 16 amino acids long. CDR3 amino acids: CASSLAPGMNTGELFF. CDR3 nucleotides: TGTGCCAGCAGTTTAGCCCCAGGGATGAACACCGGGGAGCTGTTTTTT.

This clonotype was detected ten times or more. The chain carries TRBV15 and TRBJ1-1; D ambiguous. The CDR3 totals 14 residues. The germline CDR1 and CDR2 sequences are LNHNV and YYDKDF (reference sequence). Trimming took 5 bases from V and 6 from J, leaving 16 bases between them. The CDR3 nucleotides are TGTGCCACCAGCGGCCTAAGCGGGAGTCCTGAAGCTTTCTTT. It translates to CATSGLSGSPEAFF.

This clonotype was seen many times. The CDR3, as DNA: TGTGCCAGCGGTGGGGAGACCCAGTACTTC. Its protein is CASGGETQYF. The rearrangement links TRBV13 to TRBJ2-5; D remains ambiguous. V was shortened by 8 bases and J by 5 bases, with 6 bases between the two germline ends. Germline V gene data show CDR1 as PRHDT and CDR2 as FYEKMQ (reference sequence). CDR3 size: 10 residues.

V is TRBV10-3 and J is TRBJ1-5; weak D call: TRBD1 (6 bases). Trimming removed 0 bases from V and 9 bases from J, with 15 bases in between. Germline assignment: CDR1 ENHRY and CDR2 SYGVKD. This CDR3 is 15 amino acids long. CDR3 residues: CAISESDGTRGPQHF. The DNA for the CDR3 is TGTGCCATCAGTGAGTCCGATGGGACACGGGGGCCCCAGCATTTT.

This clonotype was seen many times. The V call is TRBV7-2, the J call TRBJ1-5; D call uncertain. Germline V lookup: CDR1 SGHTA, CDR2 FQGNSA. Deletions cut 6 bases from V and 0 bases from J, with 12 bases between. CDR3 length: 15 residues. This chain's CDR3 is CASRERAYSNQPQHF. CDR3 in DNA: TGTGCCAGCAGGGAACGGGCTTATAGCAATCAGCCCCAGCATTTT.

The rearrangement links TRBV19 to TRBJ2-7; 7 nucleotides match TRBD2. The junction had 5 bases not matched to a gene; V was cut back by 3 bases and J by 6 bases. Germline-derived CDR1 and CDR2 are LNHDA and SQIVND (reference sequence). The CDR3 consists of 13 residues. The chain's CDR3 is CASSMGGSREQYF. The CDR3 DNA is TGTGCCAGTAGTATGGGCGGGAGTCGCGAGCAGTACTTC.

This chain uses TRBV6-2 or TRBV6-3 with TRBJ2-2; D is possibly TRBD2 (5 bases). Trimming pared 5 bases from V and 3 bases from J, leaving 22 bases between. Germline V gene lookup returns CDR1 MNHEY and CDR2 SVGEGT. CDR3 length: 18 amino acids. The CDR3 loop reads CASSPTKSGQEDTGELFF. The CDR3 DNA reads as TGTGCCAGCAGTCCCACCAAGAGTGGGCAGGAGGACACCGGGGAGCTGTTTTTT.

At least ten counts were recorded for this clonotype. DNA of the CDR3: TGTGCCAGCAGAAAGAAGACCGGGACGGTAAAAGAGACCCAGTACTTC. Encoded protein: CASRKKTGTVKETQYF. V usage is TRBV11-1 and J usage is TRBJ2-5, with D perhaps TRBD1 or TRBD2 (5 bases each). Trimming took off 6 bases at V and 3 bases at J, with 20 bases between the two ends. From germline, CDR1 is SGHAT and CDR2 FQDESV (reference sequence). This CDR3 comprises 16 residues.

This clonotype was counted many times. V usage is TRBV10-2 and J usage is TRBJ2-7; D might be TRBD2 (5 bases). Between the trimmed V and J ends, which lost 11 bases and 0 bases, there was a span of 17 bases. The CDR3 length is 14 residues. Germline-derived CDR1 and CDR2 are WSHSY and SAAADI. CDR3 loop: CASYRGSDSYEQYF. CDR3 nucleotides: TGCGCCTCCTACCGGGGTTCAGACTCCTACGAGCAGTACTTC.

The sample holds many counts of this clonotype. The chain joins TRBV11-2 to TRBJ2-7; D not certain. CDR1 and CDR2 (germline): SGHAT, FQNNGV. V lost 5 bases and J lost 1, with 12 bases in between. This CDR3 comprises 14 residues. CDR3: CASSPVRWSYEQYF. The CDR3 region has the DNA TGTGCCAGCAGCCCCGTTAGGTGGTCCTACGAGCAGTACTTC.